What follows are 29 T cell receptor beta chains derived from one specimen sequenced in a study of shared clonotypes between healthy human individuals. Assay used: immunoSEQ multiplex PCR; TCRdb lists only in-frame clones, some missing. The sample records 650,000 to 700,000 clones, around 90% being singletons. Sequencing was carried out using memory CD8+ T cells from PBMCs. The sample's subset: CD45RO+ cells pooled with CCR7-negative TemRA cells. These receptors were obtained from a man between 18 and 29 years old in good health. Some clones in this sample may be carry-over from other donors' samples.

The chain links TRBV5-8 to TRBJ1-3; possible D gene TRBD1, 5 bases. The ends were cut back, 1 base at V and 0 bases at J, with 11 bases in the middle. Per the germline V gene, CDR1 is SGHTS and CDR2 is YDEGEE. The CDR3 contains 16 residues. In DNA, the CDR3 is TGTGCCAGCAGCTTGTTGACGGGGGACTCTGGAAACACCATATATTTT. It codes for CASSLLTGDSGNTIYF.

J is TRBJ2-7 and V is TRBV9; the D gene is possibly TRBD2 (6 bases). This CDR3 is 14 amino acids long. Germline V CDR1 and CDR2: SGDLS, YYNGEE. V lost 0 bases and J lost 6, with 13 bases in between. The CDR3 DNA reads as TGTGCCAGCAGCGTAGAGACTAGTAGTGGCGAGCAGTACTTC. Its translation: CASSVETSSGEQYF.

The chain has TRBV4-1 and TRBJ2-7; 13 bases agree with TRBD2. The J segment lost 3 bases and the V segment lost 2 bases, leaving 7 bases of the junction unmatched. Germline-derived CDR1 and CDR2 are MGHRA and YSYEKL. The CDR3 is 17 amino acids. In nucleotides, the CDR3 is TGCGCCAGCAGCCAAAGACTAGCGGGAGGAAGGGGCTACGAGCAGTACTTC. Protein: CASSQRLAGGRGYEQYF.

A single count supports this clone. The CDR3 sequence is CASSVSDTWTEAFF. CDR3 DNA: TGTGCCAGCAGCGTCTCGGACACGTGGACTGAAGCTTTCTTT. V usage is TRBV9 and J usage is TRBJ1-1; D may be TRBD1 (5 bases). The V end lost 2 bases, the J end lost 5 bases, and 13 bases lay between the germline ends. The CDR3 covers 14 residues. CDR1 and CDR2 (germline): SGDLS, YYNGEE.

The chain couples TRBV2 to TRBJ2-3; TRBD1 might be the D (6 bases). Germline lookup yields CDR1 SNHLY and CDR2 FYNNEI. The CDR3 sequence is 15 residues long. The germline V and J ends were trimmed by 3 bases and 5 bases, with 15 bases remaining between them. In DNA form, the CDR3 reads TGTGCCAGCAGTGACGGGACCCTGGGACAAGATACGCAGTATTTT. This encodes CASSDGTLGQDTQYF.

The sample holds one count of this clone. The chain couples TRBV27 to TRBJ1-5, with TRBD1 matching 7 bases. This CDR3 has 14 amino acids. Germline loops: CDR1 MNHEY, CDR2 SMNVEV (reference sequence). The V gene end was trimmed by 2 bases and the J gene end by 6 bases; junction bases not matched to a gene: 4. CDR3 in DNA: TGTGCCAGCAGTTTAGGCAGGGGGAGTCAGCCCCAGCATTTT. This sequence encodes CASSLGRGSQPQHF.

This chain joins TRBV27 and TRBJ2-1; a weak D match, TRBD2 (7 bases). Per the germline V gene, CDR1 is MNHEY and CDR2 is SMNVEV (reference sequence). There are 15 residues in the CDR3. Trimming cost V 8 bases and J 7 bases, with 21 bases left between them. The CDR3 sequence is CASWWGGGFSNEQFF. The CDR3 DNA reads TGTGCCAGCTGGTGGGGGGGCGGTTTTAGTAATGAGCAGTTCTTC.

CDR3 bases: TGTGCCAGCAGTTTAGGCAGGGTCACTGAAGCTTTCTTT. The encoded protein is CASSLGRVTEAFF. This chain links TRBV28 with TRBJ1-1; TRBD1 might be the D (5 bases). The CDR3 has 13 residues. Trimming pared 2 bases from V and 4 bases from J, leaving 8 bases between. Germline lookup yields CDR1 MDHEN and CDR2 SYDVKM. Full variable domain (remainder filled in from reference TRBV28 and TRBJ1-1): DVKVTQSSRYLVKRTGEKVFLECVQDMDHENMFWYRQDPGLGLRLIYFSYDVKMKEKGDIPEGYSVSREKKERFSLILESASTNQTSMYLCASSLGRVTEAFFGQGTRLTVV.

The V and J genes are TRBV28 and TRBJ2-1; 7 bases map to TRBD1. The CDR3 has 13 residues. Trimming took 7 bases from V and 5 from J; bases not matched to a gene: 5. Germline values: CDR1 MDHEN, CDR2 SYDVKM. CDR3 DNA sequence: TGTGCCAGCACCCCAGGGACAGACAATGAGCAGTTCTTC. Translating it yields CASTPGTDNEQFF.

This CDR3 is CASSVGGLAVNEQFF. In DNA form, the CDR3 reads TGTGCCAGCAGCGTAGGGGGACTAGCAGTTAATGAGCAGTTCTTC. The chain is built from TRBV9 and TRBJ2-1, with 9 nucleotides matching TRBD2. The ends lost 0 bases at V and 7 bases at J; junction bases unmatched: 5. CDR3 length: 15 amino acids. The germline gives CDR1 SGDLS, CDR2 YYNGEE.

J is TRBJ2-1 and V is TRBV9; 8 bases fit TRBD2. After removal of 0 bases from V and 5 bases from J, the junction contained 1 base not matched to a gene. CDR1 is SGDLS, CDR2 YYNGEE, per germline. The CDR3 runs to 14 residues. CDR3 sequence reads: CASSVGREDNEQFF. In DNA form, the CDR3 reads TGTGCCAGCAGCGTAGGGCGGGAGGACAATGAGCAGTTCTTC.

This chain joins TRBV27 and TRBJ2-1; 8 positions match TRBD2. Trimming removed 0 bases from V and 7 bases from J; junction bases left unmatched: 5. CDR3 length: 15 residues. Germline CDR1 reads MNHEY; CDR2 reads SMNVEV (reference sequence). The CDR3 DNA sequence: TGTGCCAGCAGTTTATCTGACGGGAGGGTAAATGAGCAGTTCTTC. This sequence encodes CASSLSDGRVNEQFF.

The genes are TRBV28 and TRBJ2-2; TRBD1 aligns across 11 bases. The J segment lost 5 bases and the V segment lost 6 bases, leaving 8 bases of the junction unmatched. This CDR3 contains 16 residues. Germline loops: CDR1 MDHEN, CDR2 SYDVKM. CDR3: CASRPDRGLGTGELFF. The DNA for the CDR3 is TGTGCCAGCAGGCCGGACAGGGGGCTAGGGACCGGGGAGCTGTTTTTT.

CDR3 DNA: TGTGCCAGCAGCTTAACGCCTAGCGGGAGGGCCGGCGAGCAGTACTTC. Encoded protein: CASSLTPSGRAGEQYF. V is TRBV7-2 and J is TRBJ2-7, with TRBD2 identical over 12 bases. The CDR3 covers 16 residues. From germline, CDR1 is SGHTA and CDR2 FQGNSA. V shed 2 bases and J 6 bases; nucleotides not matched to a gene: 8.

CDR3 bases: TGCAGCGTTGGAGGGAGACGGATCAATGAGCAGTTCTTC. This encodes CSVGGRRINEQFF. The gene calls are TRBV29-1 and TRBJ2-1; TRBD2 might be the D (5 bases). This CDR3 has 13 residues. V lost 4 bases, J lost 6 bases, and 13 bases lay in between. Looked up from germline, CDR1 is SQVTM and CDR2 is ANQGSEA.

The J gene is TRBJ2-1, the V gene TRBV6-5; D might be TRBD2 (5 bases). This CDR3 is built from 16 residues. Trimming pared 0 bases from V and 2 bases from J, leaving 11 bases between. In germline, CDR1 is MNHEY, CDR2 SVGAGI. The CDR3 DNA reads TGTGCCAGCAGTTACTCGAGGGATGGGGCCTACAATGAGCAGTTCTTC. Its protein product is CASSYSRDGAYNEQFF.

The chain joins TRBV29-1 to TRBJ2-7; no definite D call. Trimming took off 4 bases at V and 2 bases at J, with 12 bases between the two ends. Germline CDR1 and CDR2: SQVTM and ANQGSEA. The CDR3 has 13 amino acids. CDR3 bases: TGCAGCGTTGCTTACACCAGCCCCTACGAGCAGTACTTC. It is translated as CSVAYTSPYEQYF.

J is TRBJ2-5 and V is TRBV19; D is unresolved. The V end was cut by 5 bases, the J end by 5 bases, with 15 bases between. In germline, CDR1 is LNHDA, CDR2 SQIVND (reference sequence). CDR3 length: 14 amino acids. The CDR3 DNA reads as TGTGCCAGTAGTTCAAGACTGGTGTGGGAGACCCAGTACTTC. Protein product: CASSSRLVWETQYF.

J is TRBJ1-2 and V is TRBV5-8; 9 nucleotides agree with TRBD1. CDR1 and CDR2 (germline): SGHTS, YDEGEE. V gave up 4 bases and J gave up 3 bases; unmatched junction bases: 10. The CDR3 is 16 amino acids. The CDR3 loop reads CASSNQGDRAYYGYTF. In DNA, the CDR3 is TGTGCCAGCAGCAACCAGGGGGACAGGGCCTACTATGGCTACACCTTC.

V gene TRBV28 combines with J gene TRBJ2-7; 9 bases fit TRBD1. V was clipped by 6 bases and J by 0 bases; unmatched bases: 6. The CDR3 loop spans 15 amino acids. From germline, CDR1 is MDHEN and CDR2 SYDVKM. The CDR3 spells CASSRGQGSSYEQYF. The CDR3 nucleotides are TGTGCCAGCAGCCGAGGACAGGGGTCCTCCTACGAGCAGTACTTC.

The chain has TRBV2 and TRBJ2-7, with 8 positions matching TRBD2. Germline trimming cut 6 bases from V and 5 bases from J; bases unmatched to any gene: 15. CDR1 and CDR2 from the germline V gene are SNHLY and FYNNEI. The CDR3 is 16 residues long. This CDR3 is CASRARQAGGLHEQYF. In DNA, the CDR3 is TGTGCCAGCAGAGCCCGACAGGCGGGGGGCCTCCACGAGCAGTACTTC.

This clone was seen a few times. CDR3 DNA: TGTGCCAGCAGTTTAAGGGCCAGGGCAGCGATCGGCGAGCAGTACTTC. Translated: CASSLRARAAIGEQYF. The rearrangement links TRBV28 to TRBJ2-5, with D possibly matching TRBD1 (5 bases). The J call is doubtful: the DNA matches TRBJ2-7 better. Per germline, CDR1 MDHEN and CDR2 SYDVKM. The CDR3 consists of 16 residues.

The V gene is TRBV5-8, the J gene TRBJ2-7, with D tentatively TRBD2 (5 bases). CDR3 length: 13 residues. The V end lost 2 bases, the J end lost 1 base, and 7 bases lay between the germline ends. CDR1 and CDR2 (germline): SGHTS, YDEGEE. CDR3 sequence (DNA): TGTGCCAGCAGCTTTCGGGATTCCTACGAGCAGTACTTC. Amino acids: CASSFRDSYEQYF. The full variable domain, rest sourced from reference TRBV5-8 and TRBJ2-7, is EAGVTQSPTHLIKTRGQQATLRCSPISGHTSVYWYQQALGLGLQFLLWYDEGEERNRGNFPPRFSGRQFPNYSSELNVNALELEDSALYLCASSFRDSYEQYFGPGTRLTVT.

Ten or more counts support this clone. The chain carries TRBV6-5 and TRBJ2-5, with TRBD1 as a possible D gene (5 bases). Germline V CDR1 and CDR2: MNHEY, SVGAGI. V lost 3 bases to trimming and J lost 4 bases, with 15 bases between them. This CDR3 is built from 15 residues. CDR3 bases: TGTGCCAGCAGTTATCAGGGATACACGACAGAGACCCAGTACTTC. Translation: CASSYQGYTTETQYF.

The chain employs TRBV7-3 and TRBJ2-7; TRBD2 is a possible D gene (5 bases). Trimming took off 5 bases at V and 0 bases at J, with 20 bases between the two ends. The CDR3 totals 17 residues. Per the germline V gene, CDR1 is SGHTA and CDR2 is FQGTGA. CDR3 coding DNA: TGTGCCAGCAGCATAGGTCTCGGGGAACAAGGCTCCTACGAGCAGTACTTC. Its translation is CASSIGLGEQGSYEQYF.

V and J are TRBV27 and TRBJ2-1; D unresolved. The CDR3 extends over 16 amino acids. V was clipped by 6 bases and J by 2 bases, with 17 bases between them. The germline V gene encodes CDR1 MNHEY and CDR2 SMNVEV (reference sequence). The CDR3 here is CASRRSDTLTYNEQFF. CDR3 DNA sequence: TGTGCCAGCAGGCGATCAGATACCCTTACCTACAATGAGCAGTTCTTC.

The rearrangement joins TRBV23-1 to TRBJ2-7, with D possibly TRBD1 on 5 matching bases. TRBV23-1 is classed as an ORF, of uncertain function. Trimming stripped 7 bases from V and 5 bases from J, with 24 bases between. This CDR3 has 16 amino acids. CDR3 in amino acids: CASTNLPGQGTHEQYF. The CDR3 DNA is TGCGCCAGCACAAATCTCCCCGGGCAGGGAACCCACGAGCAGTACTTC.

The rearrangement links TRBV9 to TRBJ2-1, with 11 bases fitting TRBD2. There are 14 residues in the CDR3. V lost 0 bases to trimming and J lost 8 bases; unmatched junction nucleotides: 1. From germline, CDR1 is SGDLS and CDR2 YYNGEE. The CDR3 bases are TGTGCCAGCAGCGTAGTAGCGGGAGGGTATGAGCAGTTCTTC. Translated, it gives CASSVVAGGYEQFF. Supplemented by reference TRBV9 and TRBJ2-1, the full variable domain reads DSGVTQTPKHLITATGQRVTLRCSPRSGDLSVYWYQQSLDQGLQFLIQYYNGEERAKGNILERFSAQQFPDLHSELNLSSLELGDSALYFCASSVVAGGYEQFFGPGTRLTVL.

DNA of the CDR3: TGTGCCAGCAGCTTAGGCGAGGCCGCTCCCTACAATGAGCAGTTCTTC. Its protein is CASSLGEAAPYNEQFF. The chain joins TRBV11-2 to TRBJ2-1; D uncertain. Trimming stripped 1 base from V and 2 bases from J, with 12 bases between. Germline CDR1 and CDR2: SGHAT and FQNNGV. This CDR3 spans 16 amino acids.